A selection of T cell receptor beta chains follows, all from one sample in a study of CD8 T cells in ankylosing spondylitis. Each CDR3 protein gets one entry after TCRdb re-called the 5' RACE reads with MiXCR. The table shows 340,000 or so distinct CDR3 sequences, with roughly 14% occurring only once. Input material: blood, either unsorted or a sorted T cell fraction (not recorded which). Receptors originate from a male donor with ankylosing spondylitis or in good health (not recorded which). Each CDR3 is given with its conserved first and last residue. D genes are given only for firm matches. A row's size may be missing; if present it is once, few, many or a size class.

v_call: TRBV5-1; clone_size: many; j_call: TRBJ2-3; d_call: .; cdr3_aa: CASSPGQITDTQYF; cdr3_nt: TGCGCCAGCAGCCCTGGACAGATCACAGATACGCAGTATTTT
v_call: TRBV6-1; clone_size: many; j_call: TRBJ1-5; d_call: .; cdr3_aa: CASSDALSNQPQHF; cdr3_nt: TGTGCCAGCAGTGACGCCCTTAGCAATCAGCCCCAGCATTTT
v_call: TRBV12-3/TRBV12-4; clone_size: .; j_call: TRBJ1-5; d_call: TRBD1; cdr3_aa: CASSWDRGSNQPQHF; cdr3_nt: TGTGCCAGCAGTTGGGACAGGGGAAGCAATCAGCCCCAGCATTTT
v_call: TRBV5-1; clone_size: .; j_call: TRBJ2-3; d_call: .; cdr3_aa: CASSIGGPPTDTQYF; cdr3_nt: TGCGCCAGCAGCATCGGGGGGCCCCCCACAGATACGCAGTATTTT
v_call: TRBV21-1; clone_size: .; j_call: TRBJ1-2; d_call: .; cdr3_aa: CASSAGTPGRYGYTF; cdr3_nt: TGTGCCAGCAGCGCGGGGACCCCGGGACGGTATGGCTACACCTTC
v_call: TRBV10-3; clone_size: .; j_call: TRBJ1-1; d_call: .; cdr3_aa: CAISAGFEAFF; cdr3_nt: TGTGCCATCAGTGCCGGGTTTGAAGCTTTCTTT
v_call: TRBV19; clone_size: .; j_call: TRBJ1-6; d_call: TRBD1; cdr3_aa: CASSMVGTGYNSPLHF; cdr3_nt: TGTGCCAGTAGTATGGTGGGGACAGGCTATAATTCACCCCTCCACTTT
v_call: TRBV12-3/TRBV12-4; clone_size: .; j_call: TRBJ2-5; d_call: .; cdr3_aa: CASSLSSRTPKETQYF; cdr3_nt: TGTGCCAGCAGTTTATCCTCCCGGACGCCCAAAGAGACCCAGTACTTC
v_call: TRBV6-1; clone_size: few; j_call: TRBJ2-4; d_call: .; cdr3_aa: CASLQGLGAKNIQYF; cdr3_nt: TGTGCCAGCTTACAGGGACTCGGAGCCAAAAACATTCAGTACTTC
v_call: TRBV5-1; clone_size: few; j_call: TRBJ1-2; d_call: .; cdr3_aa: CASSPGHVDGYTF; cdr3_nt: TGCGCCAGCAGCCCCGGACACGTCGATGGCTACACCTTC
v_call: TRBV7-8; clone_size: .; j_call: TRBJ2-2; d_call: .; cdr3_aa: CASSLAQGRTGELFF; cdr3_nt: TGTGCCAGCAGCTTAGCTCAGGGGCGGACCGGGGAGCTGTTTTTT
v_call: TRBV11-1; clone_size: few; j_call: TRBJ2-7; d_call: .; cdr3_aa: CASSLERWTYEQYF; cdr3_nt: TGTGCCAGCAGCTTAGAAAGGTGGACCTACGAGCAGTACTTC
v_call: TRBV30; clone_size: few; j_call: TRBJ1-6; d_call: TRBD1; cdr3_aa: CAWSDRGGSPLHF; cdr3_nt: TGTGCCTGGAGTGACAGGGGAGGGTCACCCCTCCACTTT
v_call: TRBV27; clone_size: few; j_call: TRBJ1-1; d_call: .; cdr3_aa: CASSPTAVGDTEAFF; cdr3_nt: TGTGCCAGCAGTCCTACGGCGGTAGGGGACACTGAAGCTTTCTTT
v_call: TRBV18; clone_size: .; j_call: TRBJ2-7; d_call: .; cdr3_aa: CASSLVGEPGYEQYF; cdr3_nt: TGTGCCAGCTCTCTGGTGGGGGAGCCGGGCTACGAGCAGTACTTC
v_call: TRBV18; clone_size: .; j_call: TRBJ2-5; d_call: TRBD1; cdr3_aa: CASSRSGGMETQYF; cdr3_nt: TGTGCCAGCTCCCGTTCAGGGGGCATGGAGACCCAGTACTTC
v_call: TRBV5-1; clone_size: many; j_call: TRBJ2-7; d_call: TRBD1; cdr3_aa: CASSRTGSSYEQYF; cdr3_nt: TGCGCCAGCAGCCGGACAGGGAGCTCCTACGAGCAGTACTTC
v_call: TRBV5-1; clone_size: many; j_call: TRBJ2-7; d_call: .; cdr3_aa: CASSLDTGTYEQYF; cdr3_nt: TGCGCCAGCAGCTTGGACACCGGGACCTACGAGCAGTACTTC
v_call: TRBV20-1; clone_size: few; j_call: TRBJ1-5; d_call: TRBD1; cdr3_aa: CSAPGQGGSNQPQHF; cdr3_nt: TGCAGTGCGCCGGGACAGGGTGGAAGCAATCAGCCCCAGCATTTT
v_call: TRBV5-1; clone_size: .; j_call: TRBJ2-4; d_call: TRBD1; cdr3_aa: CASSLSTGENIQYF; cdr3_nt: TGCGCCAGCAGCTTAAGCACAGGGGAAAACATTCAGTACTTC
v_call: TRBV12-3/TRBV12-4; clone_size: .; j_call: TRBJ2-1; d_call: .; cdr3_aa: CASSLIRVDNEQFF; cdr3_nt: TGTGCCAGCAGTTTAATAAGAGTGGACAATGAGCAGTTCTTC
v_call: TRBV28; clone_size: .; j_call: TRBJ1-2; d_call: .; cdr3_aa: CASSLSPGIYGYTF; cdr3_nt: TGTGCCAGCAGTTTGTCCCCAGGGATCTATGGCTACACCTTC
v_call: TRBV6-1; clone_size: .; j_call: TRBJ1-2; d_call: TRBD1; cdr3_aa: CASINHPGQGNFYGYTF; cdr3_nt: TGTGCCAGCATCAACCACCCGGGACAGGGCAATTTCTATGGCTACACCTTC
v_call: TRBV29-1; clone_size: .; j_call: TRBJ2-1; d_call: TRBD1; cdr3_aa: CSVVRGLPSYNEQFF; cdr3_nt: TGCAGCGTTGTCAGGGGGCTACCCTCCTACAATGAGCAGTTCTTC
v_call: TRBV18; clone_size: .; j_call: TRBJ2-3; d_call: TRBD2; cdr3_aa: CASSPRTLAGDTQYF; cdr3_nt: TGTGCCAGCTCACCACGGACTCTAGCGGGGGATACGCAGTATTTT
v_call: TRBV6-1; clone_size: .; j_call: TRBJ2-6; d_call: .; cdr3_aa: CASQISGANVLTF; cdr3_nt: TGTGCCAGCCAGATTTCTGGGGCCAACGTCCTGACTTTC
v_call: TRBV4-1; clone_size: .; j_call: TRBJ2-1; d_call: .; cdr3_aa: CASSQDRGGSGLREQFF; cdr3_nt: TGCGCCAGCAGCCAAGATAGAGGGGGTAGCGGCCTCCGTGAGCAGTTCTTC
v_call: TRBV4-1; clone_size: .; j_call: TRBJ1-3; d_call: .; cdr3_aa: CASSPRIVGYGNTIYF; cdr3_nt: TGCGCCAGCAGCCCCCGGATTGTGGGTTATGGAAACACCATATATTTT
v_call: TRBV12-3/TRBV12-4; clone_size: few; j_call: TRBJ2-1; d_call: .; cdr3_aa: CASSTRSSSYNEQFF; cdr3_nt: TGTGCCAGCAGCACCAGGTCGAGCTCCTACAATGAGCAGTTCTTC
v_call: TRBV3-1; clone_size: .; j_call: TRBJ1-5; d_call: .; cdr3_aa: CASSQDLAGNQPQHF; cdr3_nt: TGTGCCAGCAGCCAGGATTTAGCGGGCAATCAGCCCCAGCATTTT